One and the same sample provided the 10 T cell receptor beta chains below, sequenced in a study of blood T cell repertoires in COVID-19. The repertoire was sequenced with immunoSEQ multiplex PCR; TCRdb's copy has only in-frame clones and lacks some. The data show 250,000 to 350,000 clones, about 89% seen once. Sequenced input: peripheral blood. The receptors were gathered from a woman aged 50 to 60 who had recovered from COVID-19.

The chain links TRBV18 to TRBJ2-7, with a tentative D call TRBD2 (5 bases). The V and J ends lost 3 bases and 6 bases respectively, with 9 bases between them. Germline CDR1 KGHSH, CDR2 LQKENI. This CDR3 comprises 12 residues. CDR3 sequence (DNA): TGTGCCAGCTCACCCGGGGTGGGCGAGCAGTACTTC. This sequence encodes CASSPGVGEQYF. The variable domain in full, completed from reference TRBV18 and TRBJ2-7, reads NAGVMQNPRHLVRRRGQEARLRCSPMKGHSHVYWYRQLPEEGLKFMVYLQKENIIDESGMPKERFSAEFPKEGPSILRIQQVVRGDSAAYFCASSPGVGEQYFGPGTRLTVT.

In this sample, this clone turned up once. The chain carries TRBV6-2 or TRBV6-3 and TRBJ1-5, with TRBD1 matching 10 bases. Per germline, CDR1 MNHEY and CDR2 SVGEGT. The CDR3 extends over 18 amino acids. After removal of 2 bases from V and 2 bases from J, the junction contained 9 bases not matched to a gene. CDR3 protein: CASSYRDRGWGRNQPQHF. Written as DNA, the CDR3 is TGTGCCAGCAGTTACAGGGACAGGGGATGGGGGCGCAATCAGCCCCAGCATTTT.

This chain links TRBV3-1 (or the pseudogene TRBV3-2) with TRBJ1-6; possibly TRBD1 for D (6 bases). V lost 4 bases, J lost 7 bases, and 14 bases lay in between. CDR3 length: 15 amino acids. CDR1 is LGHDT, CDR2 YNNKEL, per germline (reference sequence). CDR3 in DNA: TGTGCCAGCAGCCCTACAGGGTTAAACAATTCACCCCTCCACTTT. Its translation is CASSPTGLNNSPLHF.

The CDR3 bases are TGTGCCAGCACCCCGGGACTAGCGGGAGTTACTGAGCAGTTCTTC. Translating it yields CASTPGLAGVTEQFF. J is TRBJ2-1 and V is TRBV28; TRBD2 aligns across 14 bases. The trim removed 7 bases at V and 9 bases at J, leaving 8 bases unmatched. CDR3 size: 15 residues. Germline CDR1 MDHEN, CDR2 SYDVKM.

The chain couples TRBV5-1 to TRBJ2-1; the D is unclear. V was shortened by 2 bases and J by 4 bases, with 7 bases between the two germline ends. Germline lookup yields CDR1 SGHRS and CDR2 YFSETQ. There are 13 residues in the CDR3. CDR3 sequence (DNA): TGCGCCAGCAGCTTCGGCGGTTACAATGAGCAGTTCTTC. This encodes CASSFGGYNEQFF.

This clone occurred a few times. The chain couples TRBV28 to TRBJ1-2; the D gene is possibly TRBD1 (6 bases). CDR1 is MDHEN, CDR2 SYDVKM, per germline. The CDR3 covers 12 residues. V shed 7 bases and J shed 2 bases, with 8 bases lying between them. CDR3 sequence: CASITGNYGYTF. CDR3 DNA sequence: TGTGCCAGCATAACAGGGAACTATGGCTACACCTTC.

The gene calls are TRBV2 and TRBJ1-1; no firm D call. The germline V gene has CDR1 SNHLY and CDR2 FYNNEI. This CDR3 has 13 amino acids. V was cut by 6 bases and J by 0 bases, with 8 bases left in between. The CDR3 nucleotides read TGTGCCAGCAGGTTAACGGTGAACACTGAAGCTTTCTTT. Its translation: CASRLTVNTEAFF.

The chain joins TRBV20-1 to TRBJ2-7; perhaps TRBD2 as D (6 bases). V lost 5 bases, J lost 4 bases, and 9 bases lay in between. CDR3 size: 11 residues. Germline lookup yields CDR1 DFQATT and CDR2 SNEGSKA (reference sequence). CDR3 in amino acids: CSAARGYEQYF. CDR3 in DNA: TGCAGTGCTGCGCGGGGTTACGAGCAGTACTTC.

This chain uses TRBV19 with TRBJ1-2, with D unresolved. This CDR3 comprises 16 residues. V was clipped by 3 bases and J by 4 bases, with 18 bases between them. CDR1 LNHDA and CDR2 SQIVND come from the germline V gene (reference sequence). The CDR3 DNA follows: TGTGCCAGTAGTATCCTAGAGGGAAGGGCCGGCTATGGCTACACCTTC. Translation: CASSILEGRAGYGYTF.

As concerns this clone: The same CDR3 can be traced to other DNA sequences in this sample. This chain connects TRBV11-2 to TRBJ2-3; D gene unclear. Deletions cut 2 bases from V and 0 bases from J, with 6 bases between. The germline CDR1 and CDR2 sequences are SGHAT and FQNNGV. CDR3 length equals 14 residues. This CDR3 is CASSLSLSTDTQYF. The CDR3 DNA sequence: TGTGCCAGCAGCTTAAGCCTTAGCACAGATACGCAGTATTTT.